The 10 T cell receptor beta chains in this list originate from one sample, sequenced in a study of identical twins. TCRdb independently ran MiXCR on the 5' RACE reads; one entry per CDR3 protein. The sample comprises hundreds of thousands of distinct CDR3 sequences, 8.5% to 9% of which are singletons, and approximately 0.96% rests with the top ten. These data also featured in a second study, about yellow fever vaccine responses in identical twins.

Sequences were obtained from PBMCs. These receptor sequences come from a woman under 30 in good health.

This sequence joins TRBV2 and TRBJ1-2; D not resolved. The CDR3 length is 10 residues. CDR1 is SNHLY, CDR2 FYNNEI, per germline. V was shortened by 6 bases and J by 9 bases, with 8 bases between the two germline ends. The CDR3 sequence is CASRPFSYTF. The CDR3, as DNA: TGTGCCAGCAGGCCCTTTAGCTACACCTTC.

J is TRBJ2-7 and V is TRBV5-1; TRBD2 matches at 11 bases. J gave up 2 bases and V 4 bases, and 11 bases lay outside the gene matches. Per germline, CDR1 SGHRS and CDR2 YFSETQ. This CDR3 has 17 residues. The CDR3 DNA sequence: TGCGCCAGCAGCCCAGATACTAGCGGGGGCCCCCCCTACGAGCAGTACTTC. As protein: CASSPDTSGGPPYEQYF.

A few counts support this clonotype. The gene calls are TRBV6-1 and TRBJ2-7; no definite D call. The CDR3 runs 11 residues. V was shortened by 3 bases and J by 9 bases, with 9 bases between the two germline ends. CDR1 and CDR2 (germline): MNHNS, SASEGT. Here the CDR3 reads CASSDRTVQYF. The CDR3 coding sequence is TGTGCCAGCAGTGATCGAACGGTGCAGTACTTC.

The rearrangement joins TRBV5-1 to TRBJ2-1, with D tentatively TRBD1 (5 bases). V lost 1 base and J lost 8, with 16 bases in between. Germline V lookup: CDR1 SGHRS, CDR2 YFSETQ. This CDR3 is built from 15 residues. The CDR3 protein is CASSLPPPGFHEQFF. As DNA, the CDR3 is TGCGCCAGCAGCTTGCCACCTCCAGGGTTCCATGAGCAGTTCTTC.

This clonotype has at least ten counts. The chain employs TRBV6-1 and TRBJ2-2, with TRBD2 matching 9 bases. In germline, CDR1 is MNHNS, CDR2 SASEGT. J lost 2 bases, V lost 6 bases, and 13 bases had no gene match. The CDR3 sequence is 18 residues long. CDR3: CASSLRGREGKNTGELFF. As DNA, the CDR3 is TGTGCCAGCAGCCTCAGAGGGCGGGAGGGGAAAAACACCGGGGAGCTGTTTTTT.

This clonotype has just a few counts. The genes are TRBV4-2 and TRBJ2-2, with D possibly being TRBD1 or TRBD2 (5 bases each). This CDR3 has 15 residues. From germline, CDR1 is LGHNA and CDR2 YNFKEQ. V lost 0 bases, J lost 7 bases, and 12 bases lay in between. Written as DNA, the CDR3 is TGTGCCAGCAGCCAAGACGGGACCAACCTCGGGGAGCTGTTTTTT. Its protein is CASSQDGTNLGELFF.

V and J are TRBV3-1 and TRBJ2-3; D is ambiguous. The CDR3 totals 17 residues. The germline V gene has CDR1 LGHDT and CDR2 YNNKEL (reference sequence). V lost 0 bases, J lost 1 base, and 14 bases lay in between. This CDR3 is CASSQDVGAGRTDTQYF. The CDR3 DNA sequence: TGTGCCAGCAGCCAAGATGTTGGTGCAGGTCGCACAGATACGCAGTATTTT.

The chain recombines TRBV9 with TRBJ2-2; D call uncertain. CDR1 and CDR2 (germline): SGDLS, YYNGEE. V gave up 3 bases and J gave up 5 bases, with 17 bases separating them. The CDR3 covers 16 residues. The CDR3 region has the DNA TGTGCCAGCAGCGAAACCGGATTCTTTAAAACCGGGGAGCTGTTTTTT. This codes for CASSETGFFKTGELFF.

As for this clonotype: A much larger clone differs from this one at a single base, so this may be a read error. The chain joins TRBV15 to TRBJ2-1; no clear D. CDR1 and CDR2 (germline): LNHNV, YYDKDF (reference sequence). Trimming removed 5 bases at V and 3 bases at J, with 14 bases between. CDR3 length: 15 amino acids. CDR3 loop: CATSYVRGDYNEQFF. In nucleotides, the CDR3 is TGTGCCACCAGCTACGTGAGAGGTGACTACAATGAGCAGTTCTTC.

V usage is TRBV4-1 and J usage is TRBJ2-7, with 8 bases matching TRBD2. The CDR3 sequence is 15 residues long. Germline loops: CDR1 MGHRA, CDR2 YSYEKL. V lost 3 bases, J lost 3 bases, and 7 bases stayed unmatched. CDR3 region: CASSQGAGADYEQYF. The CDR3 DNA follows: TGCGCCAGCAGCCAGGGAGCGGGAGCCGACTACGAGCAGTACTTC.